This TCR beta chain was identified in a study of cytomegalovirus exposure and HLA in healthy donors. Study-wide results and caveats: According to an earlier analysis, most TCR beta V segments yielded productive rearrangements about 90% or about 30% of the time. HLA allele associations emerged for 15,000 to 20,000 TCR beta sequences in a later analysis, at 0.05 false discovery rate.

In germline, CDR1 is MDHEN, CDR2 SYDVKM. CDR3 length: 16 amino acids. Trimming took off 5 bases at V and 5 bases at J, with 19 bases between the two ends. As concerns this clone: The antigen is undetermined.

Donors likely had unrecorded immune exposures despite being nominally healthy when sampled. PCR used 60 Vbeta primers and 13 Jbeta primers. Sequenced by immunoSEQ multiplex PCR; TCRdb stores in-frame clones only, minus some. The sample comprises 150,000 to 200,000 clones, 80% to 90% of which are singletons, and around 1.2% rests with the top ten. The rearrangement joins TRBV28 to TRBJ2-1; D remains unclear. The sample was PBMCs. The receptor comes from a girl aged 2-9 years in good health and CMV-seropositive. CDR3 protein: CASSPIGTTGNNEQFF. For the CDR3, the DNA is TGTGCCAGCAGTCCTATAGGAACTACCGGAAACAATGAGCAGTTCTTC.